This T cell receptor (beta chain) was retrieved from a study of blood T cells in healthy people across ages. Study-wide results and caveats: A roughly linear fall in TCR beta diversity per million T cells was seen with increasing age. Researchers deemed the diversity estimates from one million T cells underestimates.

A second PCR, run for about 7 to 11 cycles, used a sample-barcoded 5' primer plus a J-beta primer mix. TCRdb reprocessed the 5' RACE reads with MiXCR, giving one entry per CDR3 protein. The sample records some 1,000,000 distinct CDR3 sequences, less than 25% being singletons. The CDR3 contains 14 residues. Germline V gene lookup returns CDR1 SGHTA and CDR2 FQGNSA. The table lists this clonotype with a few counts. The target antigen is unknown. These sequences were also reported in another study, on T cells of mothers and their children. That source adds: A few healthy Caucasian mothers, along with their six children, served as the donors.

Sequenced material: blood. The chain joins TRBV7-2 to TRBJ2-5; D is unresolved. The DNA end is a closer match to TRBJ2-7, so the J assignment may be wrong. The source is a girl aged 2 to 9 in good health. This CDR3 is CASSLGNSYYEQYF. DNA for the CDR3: TGTGCCAGCAGCTTAGGAAACAGTTATTACGAGCAGTACTTC.